A selection of T cell receptor beta chains follows, all from one sample in a study of cytomegalovirus exposure and HLA in healthy donors. This table comes from immunoSEQ multiplex PCR, and its TCRdb copy is limited to in-frame clones, with some not included. The sample lists some 220,000 clones, 75% to 90% occurring once. Specimen: PBMCs. The source of these receptors is a woman in her late teens or twenties in good health and CMV-seronegative. Both conserved end residues are part of each CDR3. Fields, in order: D gene, J gene, V gene, clone size, CDR3 protein, CDR3 DNA. D genes are given only for firm matches. Size is omitted from some rows. Given values are once, few, many or a class for expanded clones.

TRBD1 | TRBJ1-1 | TRBV5-1 | NA | CASSLARQGDEAFF | TGCGCCAGCAGCTTGGCCCGGCAGGGGGATGAAGCTTTCTTT
TRBD2 | TRBJ2-3 | TRBV7-6 | NA | CASSPTSVSTDTQYF | TGTGCCAGCAGCCCCACTAGCGTTAGCACAGATACGCAGTATTTT
NA | TRBJ2-1 | TRBV2 | NA | CASKGMGSYNEQFF | TGTGCCAGCAAGGGGATGGGGTCCTACAATGAGCAGTTCTTC
NA | TRBJ1-6 | TRBV4-1 | NA | CASSQIQGGNSPLHF | TGCGCCAGCAGCCAGATTCAGGGAGGGAATTCACCCCTCCACTTT
TRBD1 | TRBJ2-1 | TRBV27 | NA | CASSLGTGLGNEQFF | TGTGCCAGCAGTTTAGGGACAGGTTTGGGCAATGAGCAGTTCTTC
NA | TRBJ2-2 | TRBV7-9 | NA | CASSASQDFYTGELFF | TGTGCCAGCAGCGCCTCACAGGATTTTTACACCGGGGAGCTGTTTTTT
TRBD1 | TRBJ2-1 | TRBV4-3 | NA | CASSQDGTGPYNEQFF | TGCGCCAGCAGCCAAGACGGGACAGGGCCCTACAATGAGCAGTTCTTC
NA | TRBJ1-2 | TRBV29-1 | NA | CSVVVNYGYTF | TGCAGCGTTGTAGTTAACTATGGCTACACCTTC
NA | TRBJ2-7 | TRBV4-1 | NA | CASSQPRQGHEQYF | TGCGCCAGCAGCCAACCCCGACAAGGCCACGAGCAGTACTTC
TRBD2 | TRBJ2-7 | TRBV27 | NA | CASSSTSGRTYEQYF | TGTGCCAGCAGTTCCACTAGCGGGAGGACCTACGAGCAGTACTTC
NA | TRBJ2-1 | TRBV11-3 | NA | CASSPQEGFYNEQFF | TGTGCCAGCAGCCCCCAGGAGGGTTTCTACAATGAGCAGTTCTTC
NA | TRBJ2-2 | TRBV5-1 | NA | CASSLEGWNTGELFF | TGCGCCAGCAGCTTGGAGGGGTGGAACACCGGGGAGCTGTTTTTT
NA | TRBJ1-2 | TRBV6-6 | NA | CASSYSEFNYGYTF | TGTGCCAGCAGTTACTCGGAGTTTAACTATGGCTACACCTTC
NA | TRBJ2-1 | TRBV11-3 | NA | CASRVARGESPYNEQFF | TGTGCCAGCAGAGTCGCTCGCGGAGAGTCACCCTACAATGAGCAGTTCTTC
NA | TRBJ2-5 | TRBV15 | once | CATSRDRGYQETQYF | TGTGCCACCAGCAGAGATCGAGGGTACCAAGAGACCCAGTACTTC
NA | TRBJ2-7 | TRBV29-1 | NA | CSVDGGTAYEQYF | TGCAGCGTTGATGGCGGGACAGCCTACGAGCAGTACTTC
NA | TRBJ1-1 | TRBV6-5 | NA | CASSLGRNTEAFF | TGTGCCAGCAGTTTGGGCCGGAACACTGAAGCTTTCTTT
TRBD2 | TRBJ2-1 | TRBV5-1 | NA | CASSLEGSGGNIEQFF | TGCGCCAGCAGCTTGGAGGGTAGCGGGGGGAATATTGAGCAGTTCTTC
NA | TRBJ1-1 | TRBV2 | NA | CASRGLVSLDTEAFF | TGTGCCAGCCGGGGGTTGGTCTCCCTGGACACTGAAGCTTTCTTT